This T cell receptor (beta chain) was retrieved from a study of blood T cell repertoires in COVID-19. In the study overall: Sites across the United States, Italy and Spain contributed samples from acute and convalescent COVID-19. T cells, B-cell-depleted T cells, or PBMCs supplied cDNA or gDNA.

As handled by the study authors: Using reference gene primer amplification, nucleated cell counts were estimated. Clones were sequenced by immunoSEQ multiplex PCR, and TCRdb holds only the in-frame ones, with some missing. V and J calls and clone size are given by that table; D and trimming were obtained from the DNA. The sample contains around 160,000 clones, around 80% of which appear only once. The CDR3 extends over 12 amino acids. V was clipped by 2 bases and J by 9 bases, with 5 bases between them. The TCR originated in a human donor in a cohort sampled during active COVID-19. Sequencing was done on a sample of peripheral blood. The genes are TRBV12-3 or TRBV12-4 and TRBJ1-6, with D perhaps matching TRBD1 (5 bases). CDR3 coding DNA: TGTGCCAGCAGTTTAAGGGGTTCACCCCTCCACTTT. This codes for CASSLRGSPLHF.